These 9 T cell receptor beta chains share one sample of origin, sequenced in a study of blood T cell repertoires in COVID-19. This table comes from immunoSEQ multiplex PCR, and its TCRdb copy is limited to in-frame clones, with some not included. The sample has tens of thousands of clones, roughly 74% seen once. Sequencing was carried out using peripheral blood. The receptors were gathered from a human donor in a cohort sampled during active COVID-19.

The chain carries TRBV19 and TRBJ2-3, with 8 bases matching TRBD2. Germline values: CDR1 LNHDA, CDR2 SQIVND (reference sequence). Germline trimming cut 3 bases from V and 2 bases from J; bases unmatched to any gene: 1. The CDR3 contains 14 residues. The CDR3 sequence: CASSISGNTDTQYF. The CDR3 DNA reads as TGTGCCAGTAGTATTAGCGGGAACACAGATACGCAGTATTTT.

The chain has TRBV6-6 and TRBJ2-3; possibly TRBD2 for D (5 bases). V was clipped by 6 bases and J by 1 base, with 14 bases between them. The CDR3 extends over 15 amino acids. Germline values: CDR1 MNHNY, CDR2 SVGAGI (reference sequence). In nucleotides, the CDR3 is TGTGCCAGCAGGAGATCGGGAAGCGGCACAGATACGCAGTATTTT. Translation: CASRRSGSGTDTQYF.

The chain links TRBV5-1 to TRBJ2-5; 9 bases fit TRBD2. The CDR3 contains 15 residues. Per germline, CDR1 SGHRS and CDR2 YFSETQ. The ends lost 2 bases at V and 5 bases at J; junction bases unmatched: 7. For the CDR3, the DNA is TGCGCCAGCAGCTTTCTGGGACTAGCTGGTGAGACCCAGTACTTC. Residues: CASSFLGLAGETQYF.

The chain combines TRBV29-1 with TRBJ2-7, with D unresolved. Trimming left V 7 bases short and J 3 bases short, with 16 bases between. The CDR3 spans 13 residues. CDR1 and CDR2 from the germline V gene are SQVTM and ANQGSEA. CDR3 loop: CSARQAPHYEQYF. In DNA, the CDR3 is TGCAGCGCCCGCCAGGCACCTCACTACGAGCAGTACTTC.

The V gene is TRBV19, the J gene TRBJ2-4; the match to TRBD2 covers 8 bases. CDR3 length equals 16 residues. Germline lookup yields CDR1 LNHDA and CDR2 SQIVND (reference sequence). The ends lost 4 bases at V and 0 bases at J; junction bases unmatched: 5. The DNA of the CDR3 is TGTGCCAGTAGTACCCTAGCGGGTGGAGCCAAAAACATTCAGTACTTC. Protein: CASSTLAGGAKNIQYF.

This clone appeared once. The V call is TRBV3-1 (or the pseudogene TRBV3-2), the J call TRBJ2-7, with 7 bases lining up with TRBD2. Trimming removed 2 bases from V and 1 base from J; junction bases left unmatched: 5. The CDR3 covers 15 residues. Germline CDR1 is LGHDT and CDR2 is YNNKEL (reference sequence). The CDR3 DNA follows: TGTGCCAGCAGCCAACTACTAGCGCTTTCCTACGAGCAGTACTTC. It encodes CASSQLLALSYEQYF.

V gene TRBV5-1 combines with J gene TRBJ2-5, with D hard to call. Germline assignment: CDR1 SGHRS and CDR2 YFSETQ. The CDR3 is 15 amino acids. With 3 bases removed from V and 1 base from J, the gap between germline ends came to 13 bases. The CDR3 nucleotides read TGCGCCAGCAGCTACTCGGCGGATTTCCAAGAGACCCAGTACTTC. Its translation: CASSYSADFQETQYF.

J is TRBJ1-2 and V is TRBV4-1; unclear D gene. Trimming removed 1 base at V and 5 bases at J, with 14 bases between. This CDR3 has 15 amino acids. The germline CDR1 and CDR2 sequences are MGHRA and YSYEKL. CDR3 sequence reads: CASSQAITEVYGYTF. The CDR3 DNA reads TGCGCCAGCAGCCAAGCCATAACAGAAGTATATGGCTACACCTTC.

This clone was seen a single time. The chain couples TRBV28 to TRBJ2-5, with TRBD2 as a possible D gene (6 bases). Germline CDR1 is MDHEN and CDR2 is SYDVKM. V lost 7 bases and J 1 base, leaving 19 bases between the germline ends. This CDR3 is 16 amino acids long. CDR3 nucleotide sequence: TGTGCCAGCATTATGGGTGGAGGGCACACCCAAGAGACCCAGTACTTC. Translating gives CASIMGGGHTQETQYF.